These 26 T cell receptor beta chains originate from one sample sequenced in a study of T cells in Graves' hyperthyroidism and ophthalmopathy. Template material for amplifying TCR beta CDR3 regions consisted of RNA transcripts. RT-PCR in the first round (using the HTBI primer set) targeted the TCR CDR3. One entry per CDR3 protein, called by TCRdb with MiXCR from the multiplex PCR reads. This sample carries approximately 590,000 distinct CDR3 sequences, approximately 15% of them seen once, and the ten largest clones take about 7%. Sequenced material: blood. The source of these receptors is a woman between 25 and 40 years old with Graves' hyperthyroidism.

This clonotype was picked up a small number of times. The chain combines TRBV29-1 with TRBJ2-1; no definite D call. Looked up from germline, CDR1 is SQVTM and CDR2 is ANQGSEA. This CDR3 has 12 residues. Between the trimmed V and J ends, which lost 2 bases and 5 bases, there was a span of 7 bases. The CDR3 region is CSVETADNEQFF. The CDR3 DNA reads as TGCAGCGTTGAAACAGCAGACAATGAGCAGTTCTTC.

This clonotype was seen only a few times. The germline gene is not matched at one end of the junction; a read error may be the cause. CDR3 nucleotide sequence: TGTGCCGGCAGTTTGGGAGACCCCTTCGAGCAGTACTTC. Its protein is CAGSLGDPFEQYF. The chain joins TRBV12-3 or TRBV12-4 to TRBJ2-7; weak D call: TRBD2 (5 bases). The CDR3 loop spans 13 amino acids.

This clonotype was seen many times. The V and J genes are TRBV2 and TRBJ1-5; TRBD1 matches 7 bases. Germline V CDR1 and CDR2: SNHLY, FYNNEI. This CDR3 has 13 residues. V shed 8 bases and J 3 bases; nucleotides not matched to a gene: 4. CDR3 protein: CASHRGYNQPQHF. In DNA form, the CDR3 reads TGTGCCAGCCACAGGGGATACAATCAGCCCCAGCATTTT. Based on the CDR3 plus reference TRBV2 and TRBJ1-5, the full variable domain is EPEVTQTPSHQVTQMGQEVILRCVPISNHLYFYWYRQILGQKVEFLVSFYNNEISEKSEIFDDQFSVERPDGSNFTLKIRSTKLEDSAMYFCASHRGYNQPQHFGDGTRLSIL.

The table lists this clonotype with many counts. The chain employs TRBV30 and TRBJ2-2; D not certain. Trimming left V 5 bases short and J 4 bases short, with 11 bases between. Germline CDR1 reads GTSNPN; CDR2 reads SVGIG (reference sequence). The CDR3 extends over 13 amino acids. This CDR3 is CAWRPTSTGELFF. CDR3 DNA sequence: TGTGCCTGGCGACCGACTTCCACCGGGGAGCTGTTTTTT.

This clonotype was recorded at least ten times. V and J are TRBV6-5 and TRBJ2-7, with TRBD1 identical over 7 bases. The CDR3 extends over 15 amino acids. From germline, CDR1 is MNHEY and CDR2 SVGAGI. The V gene end was trimmed by 2 bases and the J gene end by 0 bases; junction bases not matched to a gene: 4. The chain's CDR3 is CASSYGRDSSYEQYF. The CDR3 nucleotides are TGTGCCAGCAGTTACGGCAGGGACAGCTCCTACGAGCAGTACTTC.

The CDR3 DNA follows: TGTGCCATCAGTGACCCCGGGACAGGGTTTGGGGCTGAAGCTTTCTTT. Translated: CAISDPGTGFGAEAFF. The chain couples TRBV10-3 to TRBJ1-1; TRBD1 matches 9 bases. This CDR3 region has 16 residues. Per the germline V gene, CDR1 is ENHRY and CDR2 is SYGVKD. V lost 3 bases, J lost 6 bases, and 11 bases stayed unmatched.

This chain joins TRBV19 and TRBJ1-1; D might be TRBD1 (5 bases). CDR1 LNHDA and CDR2 SQIVND come from the germline V gene (reference sequence). This CDR3 is 15 amino acids long. V dropped 7 bases and J dropped 2 bases, with 17 bases sitting between them. CDR3 sequence reads: CASTREDTENTEAFF. CDR3 in DNA: TGTGCCAGTACACGGGAGGACACGGAAAACACTGAAGCTTTCTTT.

This clonotype was observed many times. This chain connects TRBV28 to TRBJ1-5; tentative D call: TRBD1 (6 bases). The V gene's germline CDR1 is MDHEN and CDR2 SYDVKM. CDR3 length: 15 amino acids. Trimming pared 5 bases from V and 4 bases from J, leaving 15 bases between. Here the CDR3 reads CASSPRDTENQPQHF. CDR3 bases: TGTGCCAGCAGTCCCCGGGACACCGAAAATCAGCCCCAGCATTTT.

This chain links TRBV7-9 with TRBJ1-3; no reliable D call. The CDR3 runs 14 residues. From germline, CDR1 is SEHNR and CDR2 FQNEAQ (reference sequence). Trimming took 5 bases from V and 3 from J, leaving 11 bases between them. CDR3 in DNA: TGTGCCAGCAGCACCCAGCAGATTGGAAACACCATATATTTT. Translating it yields CASSTQQIGNTIYF.

This chain uses TRBV10-3 with TRBJ2-1; perhaps TRBD1 as D (8 bases). The germline V and J ends were trimmed by 3 bases and 8 bases, with 14 bases remaining between them. Germline V gene lookup returns CDR1 ENHRY and CDR2 SYGVKD. The CDR3 contains 14 residues. CDR3 in DNA: TGTGCCATCAGTGAACCCACAGGGGGGGATGAGCAGTTCTTC. Protein: CAISEPTGGDEQFF.

This clonotype was recorded many times. This chain connects TRBV28 to TRBJ2-5, with D unclear. V lost 6 bases and J lost 5, with 13 bases in between. CDR1 MDHEN and CDR2 SYDVKM come from the germline V gene. The CDR3 runs 13 residues. The chain's CDR3 is CASSPRVPETQYF. The CDR3 DNA follows: TGTGCCAGCAGCCCCCGGGTCCCGGAGACCCAGTACTTC.

Ten or more counts support this clonotype. The chain combines TRBV28 with TRBJ2-3; TRBD1 matches at 11 bases. V gave up 5 bases and J gave up 6 bases; unmatched junction bases: 7. There are 15 residues in the CDR3. The germline CDR1 and CDR2 sequences are MDHEN and SYDVKM. Here the CDR3 DNA reads TGTGCCAGCAGTCCAGGACAGGGGGCAACGGATACGCAGTATTTT. Translated, it gives CASSPGQGATDTQYF.

At least ten counts were recorded for this clonotype. The chain is built from TRBV3-1 and TRBJ2-2, with D perhaps matching TRBD2 (6 bases). Germline V gene data show CDR1 as LGHDT and CDR2 as YNNKEL (reference sequence). V lost 7 bases, J lost 1 base, and 10 bases lay in between. This CDR3 comprises 14 residues. The CDR3 loop is CASTSVGNTGELFF. The DNA of the CDR3 is TGTGCCAGCACTAGCGTAGGGAACACCGGGGAGCTGTTTTTT.

The CDR3 nucleotides are TGCGCCAGCAGTGAGCGGCCAGGGGAGACTGAAGCTTTCTTT. Its protein product is CASSERPGETEAFF. The chain uses TRBV10-1 and TRBJ1-1, with a possible D match to TRBD1 (6 bases). Per germline, CDR1 WNHNN and CDR2 SYGVQD (reference sequence). This CDR3 has 14 amino acids. The germline V and J ends were trimmed by 2 bases and 5 bases, with 12 bases remaining between them.

Many counts were recorded for this clonotype. The CDR3 coding sequence is TGCAGTGCTCGACAACGGGGCGGGGAGCTGTTTTTT. Translating it yields CSARQRGGELFF. The V call is TRBV20-1, the J call TRBJ2-2; D perhaps matches TRBD2 (5 bases). Germline V CDR1 and CDR2: DFQATT, SNEGSKA (reference sequence). CDR3 length equals 12 residues. The V end lost 5 bases, the J end lost 7 bases, and 11 bases lay between the germline ends.

The chain carries TRBV10-2 and TRBJ2-1, with 14 bases lining up with TRBD2. Germline trimming cut 0 bases from V and 7 bases from J; bases unmatched to any gene: 5. Germline lookup yields CDR1 WSHSY and CDR2 SAAADI. The CDR3 covers 17 residues. The CDR3 spells CASSESRGTSGSNEQFF. The CDR3 coding sequence is TGCGCCAGCAGTGAGTCAAGGGGGACTAGCGGGAGTAATGAGCAGTTCTTC.

This chain connects TRBV10-3 to TRBJ2-3; tentative D call: TRBD2 (6 bases). The CDR3 covers 17 residues. The V and J ends lost 2 bases and 0 bases respectively, with 15 bases between them. Germline assignment: CDR1 ENHRY and CDR2 SYGVKD. In DNA, the CDR3 is TGTGCCATCAGTGAGCGGGCTAGCGTAACTAGCACAGATACGCAGTATTTT. Translated, it gives CAISERASVTSTDTQYF.

The chain combines TRBV4-1 with TRBJ2-1; 8 bases fit TRBD2. Trimming removed 4 bases from V and 4 bases from J; junction bases left unmatched: 9. The CDR3 is 16 residues long. Germline lookup yields CDR1 MGHRA and CDR2 YSYEKL. CDR3 DNA: TGCGCCAGCAGCCGAGGACTAGCCCGGAAGTACAATGAGCAGTTCTTC. Translation: CASSRGLARKYNEQFF.

This clonotype was counted ten times or more. CDR3 loop: CASSLSFGSGANVLTF. In DNA form, the CDR3 reads TGTGCCAGCAGCTTAAGTTTCGGCTCTGGGGCCAACGTCCTGACTTTC. The genes are TRBV7-8 and TRBJ2-6, with unresolved D. This CDR3 comprises 16 residues. Germline CDR1 reads SGHVS; CDR2 reads FQNEAQ. Deletions cut 2 bases from V and 0 bases from J, with 8 bases between.

This clonotype has a handful of counts. The rearrangement links TRBV7-8 to TRBJ2-3; no firm D call. The CDR3 consists of 15 residues. Germline CDR1 is SGHVS and CDR2 is FQNEAQ. Trimming shortened V by 1 base and J by 2 bases, and 10 bases separated the two germline ends. CDR3: CASSLVIWYTDTQYF. The CDR3 bases are TGTGCCAGCAGCTTAGTGATATGGTACACAGATACGCAGTATTTT.

The chain uses TRBV6-2 or TRBV6-3 and TRBJ2-2; a possible D gene is TRBD2 (6 bases). Looked up from germline, CDR1 is MNHEY and CDR2 is SVGEGT. The CDR3 is made up of 14 amino acids. Trimming left V 7 bases short and J 5 bases short, with 14 bases between. In DNA form, the CDR3 reads TGTGCCAGCACTCCGGGAGAAAGAACCGGGGAGCTGTTTTTT. This encodes CASTPGERTGELFF.

Many counts were recorded for this clonotype. The J gene is TRBJ2-1, the V gene TRBV20-1, with D possibly called TRBD1 or TRBD2 (7 bases each). V shed 5 bases and J shed 7 bases, with 21 bases lying between them. Germline CDR1 is DFQATT and CDR2 is SNEGSKA (reference sequence). This CDR3 is built from 15 residues. In DNA form, the CDR3 reads TGCAGTGCTCGGGGGGTAAGGGGGCAAGGGAATGAGCAGTTCTTC. Amino acids: CSARGVRGQGNEQFF.

The table lists this clonotype with many counts. V usage is TRBV20-1 and J usage is TRBJ2-7; D not resolved. The V gene lost 2 bases and the J gene lost 4 bases, with 18 bases spanning the gap. Germline CDR1 is DFQATT and CDR2 is SNEGSKA (reference sequence). The CDR3 contains 15 residues. The CDR3 is CSARTFSAVRYEQYF. In DNA form, the CDR3 reads TGCAGTGCTAGAACCTTTTCGGCGGTAAGGTACGAGCAGTACTTC.

This clonotype was seen repeatedly, ten times or more. The V call is TRBV20-1, the J call TRBJ2-1, with D maybe TRBD2 (6 bases). Germline CDR1 reads DFQATT; CDR2 reads SNEGSKA (reference sequence). The CDR3 length is 13 residues. Trimming took off 3 bases at V and 0 bases at J, with 6 bases between the two ends. CDR3 residues: CSASGSSYNEQFF. CDR3 in DNA: TGCAGTGCTAGCGGGAGCTCCTACAATGAGCAGTTCTTC.

As regards this clonotype: A much bigger clone sits one base away, suggesting this may be a read error. The rearrangement links TRBV7-2 to TRBJ2-7; D may be TRBD2 (6 bases). This CDR3 has 18 residues. Germline assignment: CDR1 SGHTA and CDR2 FQGNSA. CDR3 DNA: TGTGCCAGCAGCTTAGTAGTCATACGCGGGACGGACTCCTCCGAGCAGTACTTC. It yields the protein CASSLVVIRGTDSSEQYF. The entire variable domain, with the rest obtained from reference TRBV7-2 and TRBJ2-7, is as follows: GAGVSQSPSNKVTEKGKDVELRCDPISGHTALYWYRQSLGQGLEFLIYFQGNSAPDKSGLPSDRFSAERTGGSVSTLTIQRTQQEDSAVYLCASSLVVIRGTDSSEQYFGPGTRLTVT.

The V call is TRBV6-1, the J call TRBJ1-1; D is unresolved. Germline V gene lookup returns CDR1 MNHNS and CDR2 SASEGT. CDR3 length: 11 amino acids. V gave up 10 bases and J gave up 3 bases, with 9 bases separating them. CDR3 DNA: TGTGCCACACGACGAGACACTGAAGCTTTCTTT. It codes for CATRRDTEAFF.